One and the same sample provided the 16 T cell receptor beta chains below, sequenced in a study of blood T cell repertoires in COVID-19. Sequencing used immunoSEQ multiplex PCR; TCRdb keeps in-frame clones, though not all of them. The table lists some 80,000 clones, 79% of them singletons. Source material: peripheral blood. All receptors come from a woman older than 75 with active or convalescent COVID-19.

A single count supports this clone. The chain joins TRBV4-3 to TRBJ1-4; 7 bases match TRBD1. Germline V gene sequence: CDR1 LGHNA, CDR2 YSLEER. The V and J ends lost 3 bases and 0 bases, in that order; junction bases with no gene match: 10. The CDR3 has 18 residues. CDR3 amino acids: CASSQAPGQLTTNEKLFF. In DNA form, the CDR3 reads TGCGCCAGCAGCCAGGCACCGGGACAGCTAACAACTAATGAAAAACTGTTTTTT.

This clone was recorded only once. V gene TRBV6-1 combines with J gene TRBJ2-7; the D is unclear. The CDR3 length is 12 residues. CDR1 is MNHNS, CDR2 SASEGT, per germline. The V end was cut by 5 bases, the J end by 5 bases, with 10 bases between. CDR3 protein: CASSPSYDEQYF. The CDR3 DNA reads as TGTGCCAGCAGTCCGTCCTACGACGAGCAGTACTTC.

This chain links TRBV27 with TRBJ1-5; 8 bases are shared with TRBD1. V was pared by 6 bases and J by 0 bases, with 16 bases of the junction left unmatched. Germline V lookup: CDR1 MNHEY, CDR2 SMNVEV (reference sequence). The CDR3 is 19 amino acids. The CDR3 here is CASRPYSPGQAYSNQPQHF. In nucleotides, the CDR3 is TGTGCCAGCAGACCCTACAGTCCGGGACAGGCCTATAGCAATCAGCCCCAGCATTTT.

V is TRBV3-1 (or the pseudogene TRBV3-2) and J is TRBJ1-6; 9 bases are a match to TRBD1. The CDR3 is made up of 15 amino acids. Germline CDR1 is LGHDT and CDR2 is YNNKEL (reference sequence). V lost 6 bases and J lost 8; bases outside the gene matches: 8. CDR3 in amino acids: CASRSRGQGDSPLHF. The CDR3 DNA follows: TGTGCCAGCAGGTCTAGGGGACAGGGAGATTCACCCCTCCACTTT.

The chain carries TRBV24-1 and TRBJ2-1; D may be TRBD2 (6 bases). CDR1 KGHDR and CDR2 SFDVKD come from the germline V gene. CDR3 length equals 14 residues. Between the trimmed V and J ends, which lost 4 bases and 7 bases, there was a span of 13 bases. CDR3: CATSETGDWNEQFF. CDR3 coding DNA: TGTGCCACCAGTGAGACGGGAGACTGGAATGAGCAGTTCTTC.

V usage is TRBV3-1 (or the pseudogene TRBV3-2) and J usage is TRBJ1-1; unclear D gene. V gave up 4 bases and J gave up 4 bases, with 13 bases separating them. The CDR3 has 14 amino acids. CDR1 is LGHDT and CDR2 is YNNKEL in the germline V gene (reference sequence). As DNA, the CDR3 is TGTGCCAGCAGCCCAGGATATTTGGGCACTGAAGCTTTCTTT. Translating gives CASSPGYLGTEAFF.

The chain is built from TRBV7-9 and TRBJ2-1; a weak D match, TRBD2 (5 bases). The CDR3 spans 16 residues. Trimming stripped 3 bases from V and 0 bases from J, with 12 bases between. Germline V gene sequence: CDR1 SEHNR, CDR2 FQNEAQ (reference sequence). CDR3 nucleotides: TGTGCCAGCAGCTTGGGTTGGGAGAGCTCCTACAATGAGCAGTTCTTC. It is translated as CASSLGWESSYNEQFF.

This clone was detected a few times. The chain couples TRBV5-1 to TRBJ1-1, with D uncertain. This CDR3 region has 14 residues. Germline V gene sequence: CDR1 SGHRS, CDR2 YFSETQ. The V end lost 0 bases, the J end lost 4 bases, and 10 bases lay between the germline ends. CDR3 coding DNA: TGCGCCAGCAGCTTGGATCCGGGGTTCACTGAAGCTTTCTTT. It encodes CASSLDPGFTEAFF.

The table lists this clone with a count of one. The chain carries TRBV7-2 and TRBJ1-4; 8 positions agree with TRBD1. Unmatched junction bases numbered 3, after V lost 5 bases and J lost 4 bases. The length of the CDR3 is 14 residues. From germline, CDR1 is SGHTA and CDR2 FQGNSA. CDR3 sequence: CASSPGQVNEKLFF. CDR3 sequence (DNA): TGTGCCAGCAGCCCGGGACAGGTTAATGAAAAACTGTTTTTT.

This chain links TRBV11-2 with TRBJ2-7, with 12 bases aligning to TRBD1. The CDR3 runs 15 residues. Per germline, CDR1 SGHAT and CDR2 FQNNGV. J gave up 6 bases and V 7 bases, and 10 bases lay outside the gene matches. The CDR3 DNA follows: TGTGCCAGCACCTCCTTGGGACAGGGGGCTTCCGAGCAGTACTTC. Its protein product is CASTSLGQGASEQYF.

The chain has TRBV19 and TRBJ1-2, with TRBD1 matching 7 bases. The CDR3 runs to 14 residues. Per the germline V gene, CDR1 is LNHDA and CDR2 is SQIVND (reference sequence). The J segment lost 4 bases and the V segment lost 4 bases, leaving 6 bases of the junction unmatched. CDR3 coding DNA: TGTGCCAGTAGTAGAAAACAGGGGATCTATGGCTACACCTTC. Amino acids: CASSRKQGIYGYTF.

The chain links TRBV14 to TRBJ1-1; a possible D gene is TRBD1 (6 bases). The CDR3 has 17 amino acids. CDR1 and CDR2 from the germline V gene are SGHDN and FVKESK. The germline V and J ends were trimmed by 0 bases and 9 bases, with 23 bases remaining between them. CDR3 in DNA: TGTGCCAGCAGCCAAGATAGTTCTCCAGGGACAAGCAATCAAGCTTTCTTT. This gives the protein CASSQDSSPGTSNQAFF.

The rearrangement uses TRBV14 and TRBJ1-3; D is ambiguous. V shed 0 bases and J shed 4 bases, with 10 bases lying between them. Germline CDR1 SGHDN, CDR2 FVKESK. The CDR3 is 15 residues long. CDR3 sequence: CASSQDPRGGNTIYF. Written as DNA, the CDR3 is TGTGCCAGCAGCCAAGATCCAAGAGGAGGAAACACCATATATTTT.

The CDR3 spells CASSRGSDRAHGYTF. For the CDR3, the DNA is TGTGCCAGCTCGCGCGGTAGTGACAGGGCCCATGGCTACACCTTC. The chain joins TRBV18 to TRBJ1-2; 7 bases agree with TRBD1. After removal of 6 bases from V and 6 bases from J, the junction contained 13 bases not matched to a gene. CDR3 length equals 15 residues. Germline V gene sequence: CDR1 KGHSH, CDR2 LQKENI.

V gene TRBV19 combines with J gene TRBJ2-5, with 8 bases lining up with TRBD1. J lost 5 bases, V lost 6 bases, and 5 bases had no gene match. In germline, CDR1 is LNHDA, CDR2 SQIVND (reference sequence). CDR3 length equals 13 residues. CDR3 sequence reads: CASRRQGSETQYF. The CDR3 DNA follows: TGTGCCAGTAGAAGACAGGGGTCGGAGACCCAGTACTTC.

The rearrangement uses TRBV10-2 and TRBJ1-2; D is undetermined. Trimming took 3 bases from V and 2 from J, leaving 7 bases between them. Germline-derived CDR1 and CDR2 are WSHSY and SAAADI. This CDR3 is 13 amino acids long. CDR3 loop: CASSESRNYGYTF. In DNA, the CDR3 is TGCGCCAGCAGTGAATCCAGAAACTATGGCTACACCTTC.